This TCR beta chain was recovered during a study of regulatory T cells in long-lasting Graves disease. This clonotype was observed many times. Construction of TCR beta libraries relied on iRepertoire HTBI primers and on Arm-PCR targeting CDR3 regions. TCRdb used MiXCR to reprocess the multiplex PCR reads, holding one entry per CDR3 protein. Of some 300,000 distinct CDR3 sequences listed, around 21% are singletons. The time point denotes: persistent/refractory GD, antithyroid drugs over 5 years with positive TRAb. Preparation of the TCR library used RNA extracted from PBMCs. The V segment lost 6 bases and the J segment 5 bases; nucleotides outside the gene matches: 16. Germline V gene lookup returns CDR1 MDHEN and CDR2 SYDVKM. CDR3 length equals 17 residues.

This chain connects TRBV28 to TRBJ1-1; 9 bases fit TRBD1. The starting material was peripheral blood mononuclear cells (PBMCs), obtained when the disease was refractory, from a patient treated with antithyroid drugs. This TCR derives from a female donor with Graves disease. Written as DNA, the CDR3 is TGTGCCAGCAGCCGCCCCCCGGGGGGGACAGGGCAAACTGAAGCTTTCTTT. This gives the protein CASSRPPGGTGQTEAFF.